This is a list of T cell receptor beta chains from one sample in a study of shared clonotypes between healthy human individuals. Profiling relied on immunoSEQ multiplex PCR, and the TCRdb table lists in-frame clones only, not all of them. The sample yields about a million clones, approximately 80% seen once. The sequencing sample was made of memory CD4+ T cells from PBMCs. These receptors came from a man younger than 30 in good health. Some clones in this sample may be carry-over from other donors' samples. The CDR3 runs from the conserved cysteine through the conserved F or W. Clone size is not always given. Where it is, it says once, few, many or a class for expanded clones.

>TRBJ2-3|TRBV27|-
CASSLRLRGADHSTDTQYF
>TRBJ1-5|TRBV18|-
CASSYRGGRNQPQHF
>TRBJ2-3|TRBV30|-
CAWSVRFSEDTQYF
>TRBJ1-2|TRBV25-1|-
CASGRTGDYGYTF
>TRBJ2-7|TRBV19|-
CASSVGLAVAYEQYF
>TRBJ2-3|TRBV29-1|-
CSVGDPAVDTQYF
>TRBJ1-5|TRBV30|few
CAWSVVSNQPQHF
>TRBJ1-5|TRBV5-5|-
CASSPTDPPVSNQPQHF
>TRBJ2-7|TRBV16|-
CASSQLSTSSYEQYF
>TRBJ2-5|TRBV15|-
CATSRVGGTSGTQYF
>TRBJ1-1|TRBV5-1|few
CASSFGTGGVNTEAFF
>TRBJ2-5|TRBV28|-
CASRLGTQETQYF
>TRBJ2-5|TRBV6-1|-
CASTQRQGRLETQYF
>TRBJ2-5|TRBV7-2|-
CASSSTRAGLGTQYF
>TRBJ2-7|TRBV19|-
CASRETGRNYEQYF
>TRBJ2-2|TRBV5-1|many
CASSLQGQGSGELFF
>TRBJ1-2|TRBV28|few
CASSVRDNNGYTF
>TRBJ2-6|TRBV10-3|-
CAIYVSGANVLTF
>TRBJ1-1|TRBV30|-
CAWSEGRNTEAFF
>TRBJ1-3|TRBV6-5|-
CASSLRTGGNTIYF
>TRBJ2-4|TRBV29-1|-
CSAGTQNIQYF
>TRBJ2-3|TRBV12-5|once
CASGFGGDTQYF
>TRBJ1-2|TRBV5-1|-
CASSPETGRYGYTF
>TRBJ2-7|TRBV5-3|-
CARSPDLPYEQYF
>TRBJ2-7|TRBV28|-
CASSLRRDRKLYEQYF
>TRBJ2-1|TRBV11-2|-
CASSFSSGWVGRQARGQFF
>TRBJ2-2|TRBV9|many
CASSTRTSGRPNTGELFF
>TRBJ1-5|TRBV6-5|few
CASSKQGRDQPQHF
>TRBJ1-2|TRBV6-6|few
CASSEQGGYGYTF
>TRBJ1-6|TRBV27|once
CASGDLLLRPLHF
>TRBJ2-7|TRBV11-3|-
CASSPGQYERYF
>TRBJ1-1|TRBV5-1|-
CASAGGPLNTEAFF
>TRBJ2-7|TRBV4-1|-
CASSQDGTGYEQYF
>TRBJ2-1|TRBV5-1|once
CASSLVEGGAGREQFF
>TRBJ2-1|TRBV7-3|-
CASSPGANSYNEQFF
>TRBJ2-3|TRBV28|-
CASSFSQGADTQYF
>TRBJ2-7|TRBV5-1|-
CASSPGLQGGLYEQYF
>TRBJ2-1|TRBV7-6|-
CASSSGTGIGNEQFF
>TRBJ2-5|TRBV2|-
CASITHRGGETQYF
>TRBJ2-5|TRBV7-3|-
CASSPHGQETQYF
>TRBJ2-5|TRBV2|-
CASSADRNQETQYF
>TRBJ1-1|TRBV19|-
CASSWQGNTEAFF
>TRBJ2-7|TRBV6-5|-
CASRRTGGPWEQYF
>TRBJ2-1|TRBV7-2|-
CASSLDLPHEQFF
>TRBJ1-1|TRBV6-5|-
CATRAVKGTEAFF
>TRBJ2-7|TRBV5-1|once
CASSARVQSNEQYF
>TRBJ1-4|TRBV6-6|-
CASSYSVPDVEKLFF